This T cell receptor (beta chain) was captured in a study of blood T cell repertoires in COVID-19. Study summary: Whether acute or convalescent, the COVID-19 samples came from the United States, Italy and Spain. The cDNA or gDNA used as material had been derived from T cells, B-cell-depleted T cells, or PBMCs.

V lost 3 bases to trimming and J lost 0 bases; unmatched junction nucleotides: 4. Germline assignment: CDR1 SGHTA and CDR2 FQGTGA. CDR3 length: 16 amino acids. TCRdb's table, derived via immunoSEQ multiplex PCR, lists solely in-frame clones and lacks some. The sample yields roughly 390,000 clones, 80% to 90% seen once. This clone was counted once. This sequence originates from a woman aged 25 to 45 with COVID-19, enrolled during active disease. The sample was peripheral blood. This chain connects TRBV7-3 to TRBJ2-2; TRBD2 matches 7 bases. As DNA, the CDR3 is TGTGCCAGCAGCTTTCCTAGCGGAGCGAACACCGGGGAGCTGTTTTTT. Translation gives CASSFPSGANTGELFF.